Below, 2 T cell receptor beta chains from the same sample are listed, as sequenced in a study of Ad26.COV2.S vaccination and SARS-CoV-2 variants. The table came from immunoSEQ multiplex PCR; TCRdb's copy has only in-frame clones and leaves some out. The sample lists 87,000 or so clones, 82% occurring once. The sample was peripheral blood, taken after recovery from COVID-19. The receptors here all came from a human donor who had recovered from COVID-19.

This chain uses TRBV11-2 with TRBJ1-4; perhaps TRBD1 as D (5 bases). Trimming shortened V by 4 bases and J by 6 bases, and 15 bases separated the two germline ends. This CDR3 comprises 15 residues. Germline loops: CDR1 SGHAT, CDR2 FQNNGV. This chain's CDR3 is CASSSSGIKDEKLFF. The CDR3 DNA follows: TGTGCCAGCAGCTCATCAGGGATCAAGGATGAAAAACTGTTTTTT.

J is TRBJ2-4 and V is TRBV5-5, with D maybe TRBD2 (5 bases). V lost 4 bases and J 4 bases, leaving 15 bases between the germline ends. The V gene's germline CDR1 is SGHKS and CDR2 YYEKEE (reference sequence). CDR3 length: 15 amino acids. The CDR3 loop reads CASSPSRTRKNIQYF. In nucleotides, the CDR3 is TGTGCCAGCAGCCCTTCCCGGACTCGAAAAAACATTCAGTACTTC. Full variable domain (missing parts from reference TRBV5-5 and TRBJ2-4): DAGVTQSPTHLIKTRGQQVTLRCSPISGHKSVSWYQQVLGQGPQFIFQYYEKEERGRGNFPDRFSARQFPNYSSELNVNALLLGDSALYLCASSPSRTRKNIQYFGAGTRLSVL.